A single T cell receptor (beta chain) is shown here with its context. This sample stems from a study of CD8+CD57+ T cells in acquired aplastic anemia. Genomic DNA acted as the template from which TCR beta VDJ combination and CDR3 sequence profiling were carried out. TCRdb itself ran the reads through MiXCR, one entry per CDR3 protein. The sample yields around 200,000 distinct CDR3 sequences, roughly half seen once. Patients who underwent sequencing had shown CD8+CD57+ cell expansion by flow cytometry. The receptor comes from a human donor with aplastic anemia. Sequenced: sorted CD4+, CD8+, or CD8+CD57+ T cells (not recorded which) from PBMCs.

CDR3 in amino acids: CSYVTGARNSPLHF. The CDR3 DNA reads as TGCAGTTATGTTACCGGGGCACGTAATTCACCCCTCCACTTT. The chain joins TRBV20-1 to TRBJ1-6; D may be TRBD1 (5 bases). CDR1 is DFQATT, CDR2 SNEGSKA, per germline (reference sequence). Trimming pared 8 bases from V and 6 bases from J, leaving 17 bases between. The CDR3 is 14 amino acids.